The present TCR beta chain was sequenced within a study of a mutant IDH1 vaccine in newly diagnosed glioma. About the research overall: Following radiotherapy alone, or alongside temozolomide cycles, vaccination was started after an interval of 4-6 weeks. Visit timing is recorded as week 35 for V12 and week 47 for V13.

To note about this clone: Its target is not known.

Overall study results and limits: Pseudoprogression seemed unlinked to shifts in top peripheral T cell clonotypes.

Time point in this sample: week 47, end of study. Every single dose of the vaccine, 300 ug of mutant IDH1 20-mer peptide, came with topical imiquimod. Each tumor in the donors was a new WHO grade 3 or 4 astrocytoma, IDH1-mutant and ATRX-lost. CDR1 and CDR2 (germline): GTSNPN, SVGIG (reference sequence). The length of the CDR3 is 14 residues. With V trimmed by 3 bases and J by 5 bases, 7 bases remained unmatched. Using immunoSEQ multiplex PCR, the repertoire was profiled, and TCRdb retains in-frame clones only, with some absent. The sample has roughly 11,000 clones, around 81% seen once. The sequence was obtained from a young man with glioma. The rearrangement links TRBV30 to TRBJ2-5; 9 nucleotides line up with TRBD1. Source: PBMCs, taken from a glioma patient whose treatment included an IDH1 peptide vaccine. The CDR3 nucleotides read TGTGCCTGGAGCCTCGGGACAGGGCGCGAGACCCAGTACTTC. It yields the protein CAWSLGTGRETQYF.